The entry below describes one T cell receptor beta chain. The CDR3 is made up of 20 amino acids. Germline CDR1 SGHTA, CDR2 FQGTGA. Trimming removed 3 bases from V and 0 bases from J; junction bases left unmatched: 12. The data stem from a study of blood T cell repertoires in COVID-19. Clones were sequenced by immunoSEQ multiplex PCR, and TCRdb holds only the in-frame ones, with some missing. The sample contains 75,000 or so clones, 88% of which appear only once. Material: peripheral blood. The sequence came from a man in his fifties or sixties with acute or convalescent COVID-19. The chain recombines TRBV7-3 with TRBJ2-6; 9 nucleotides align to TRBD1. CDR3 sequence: CASSFFSGTGSVSGANVLTF. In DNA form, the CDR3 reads TGTGCCAGCAGCTTCTTCTCCGGGACAGGGTCAGTCTCTGGGGCCAACGTCCTGACTTTC.